Below, 15 T cell receptor beta chains from the same sample are listed, as sequenced in a study of CD8+ T cells in alopecia areata. It was cDNA, reverse transcribed from extracted RNA, that served as the sequencing template. The protocol was immunoSEQ multiplex PCR, while the TCRdb copy is restricted to in-frame clones and leaves out a portion. The sample shows around 100,000 clones, none of them appearing just once. Sequenced: lesional skin. The source is a C3H/HeJ mouse with alopecia areata. This line is of MHC haplotype H2-k.

This clone was recorded a few times. Gene names refer to mouse genes. The read ends 4 residues early relative to the CDR3; the germline J gene fills the gap. The rearrangement uses TRBV19 and TRBJ2-3, with D possibly matching TRBD2 (6 bases). The length of the CDR3 is 15 residues. V shed 6 bases and J shed 0 bases, with 14 bases lying between them. Germline lookup yields CDR1 FNHDT and CDR2 SITEND (reference sequence). Incomplete CDR3 DNA: TGTGCCAGCACCAGACTGGATTCTAGTGCAGAA. Protein: CASTRLDSSAE. The full CDR3 protein reads CASTRLDSSAETLYF.

Concerning this clone: The listed genes are named as in mouse. The read ends 4 residues shy of where the CDR3 ends; the end is completed using the germline J gene. V gene TRBV17 combines with J gene TRBJ2-1; 9 positions match TRBD1. J lost 4 bases, V lost 6 bases, and 4 bases had no gene match. The CDR3 is 14 amino acids. Germline-derived CDR1 and CDR2 are MNHDT and YYDKIL. Incomplete CDR3 DNA: TGTGCTAGCAGAACCGGGACAGGGTATGCT. Translation: CASRTGTGYA. The entire CDR3 protein is CASRTGTGYAEQFF. The whole variable domain, filled in from reference TRBV17 and TRBJ2-1, reads DTTVKQNPRYKLARVGKPVNLICSQTMNHDTMYWYQKKPNQAPKLLLFYYDKILNREADTFEKFQSSRPNNSFCSLYIGSAGLEYSAMYLCASRTGTGYAEQFFGPGTRLTVL.

Concerning this clone: The database protein in TCRdb disagrees with the DNA translation at residue 14; the sequence shown here was translated from the DNA. The listed genes are named as in mouse. The read ends 3 residues early relative to the CDR3; the germline J gene fills the gap. The chain carries TRBV13-3 and TRBJ1-6, with 8 bases aligning to TRBD1. TRBJ1-6 is reported as an ORF; its role is uncertain. Germline CDR1 reads NNHDY; CDR2 reads SYVADS. This CDR3 region has 17 residues. V trimming: 2 bases; J trimming: 0 bases; junction bases outside the gene matches: 4. The CDR3 sequence: CASSERTGPSYNSPLYF. The sequenced CDR3 bases are TGTGCCAGCAGTGAAAGGACAGGGCCTTCCTATAATTCGCCC.

This clone was observed a few times. Genes here carry mouse names. The observed sequence ends 4 residues before the CDR3 terminus, with the missing tail filled in from the germline J gene. The rearrangement joins TRBV19 to TRBJ1-1; 9 positions agree with TRBD1. Trimming at V came to 3 bases and at J to 3 bases, leaving 3 bases not matched to a gene. The CDR3 covers 14 residues. From germline, CDR1 is FNHDT and CDR2 SITEND (reference sequence). The part of the CDR3 DNA that was read is TGTGCCAGCAGTACGACAGGGGGGTACACA. It specifies CASSTTGGYT. The CDR3, in full, reads CASSTTGGYTEVFF. Using reference TRBV19 and TRBJ1-1 for the parts outside the CDR3, the full variable domain is GGIITQTPKFLIGQEGQKLTLKCQQNFNHDTMYWYRQDSGKGLRLIYYSITENDLQKGDLSEGYDASREKKSSFSLTVTSAQKNEMAVFLCASSTTGGYTEVFFGKGTRLTVV.

This clone was observed a handful of times. Mouse names are used for the genes. The read is 4 residues too short to cover the CDR3 end, so that end is filled in from the germline J gene. The chain has TRBV1 and TRBJ2-5; tentative D call: TRBD1 (6 bases). Germline CDR1 and CDR2: NSQYPW and LRSPGD (reference sequence). The CDR3 length is 13 residues. CDR3 loop: CTCSEAQGDTQYF. The part of the CDR3 DNA that was read is TGCACCTGCAGTGAGGCACAGGGAGAC.

About this clone: All gene names here are mouse names. The sequence runs out 4 residues before the end of the CDR3; the remainder is reconstructed from the germline J gene. This sequence joins TRBV3 and TRBJ2-1; 8 bases are shared with TRBD2. CDR1 SNHLY and CDR2 FYNGKV come from the germline V gene (reference sequence). The CDR3 consists of 15 residues. Trimming cost V 4 bases and J 1 base; bases outside gene matches: 3. The CDR3: CASSYRTGNYAEQFF. The covered CDR3 bases are TGTGCCAGCAGCTACCGGACTGGGAACTATGCT.

This clone occurred a few times. Mouse names are used for the genes. The read halts 4 residues ahead of the CDR3 end, with the missing end drawn from the germline J gene. This chain uses TRBV13-2 with TRBJ2-5; TRBD2 aligns across 9 bases. With 3 bases clipped from V and 3 bases from J, the junction kept 5 bases outside the gene matches. Germline CDR1 and CDR2: NNHNN and SYGAGS (reference sequence). The CDR3 consists of 15 residues. The CDR3 loop is CASGVPGTGQDTQYF. Incomplete CDR3 DNA: TGTGCCAGCGGTGTCCCCGGGACTGGGCAAGAC.

As regards this clone: Genes and germline come from the mouse. The covered CDR3 bases are TGTGCCAGCAGGGGACTTAACCAAGAC. Translating it yields CASRGLNQD. The full-length CDR3 reads as CASRGLNQDTQYF. The rearrangement links TRBV19 to TRBJ2-5; D may be TRBD2 (6 bases). Read coverage stops 4 residues before the CDR3 terminus; the germline J gene supplies the remainder. Germline assignment: CDR1 FNHDT and CDR2 SITEND (reference sequence). The CDR3 length is 13 residues. Trimming took 5 bases from V and 0 from J, leaving 7 bases between them.

In its sample, this clone was seen a few times. The gene names here belong to mouse. The read is 4 residues too short to cover the CDR3 end, so that end is filled in from the germline J gene. V usage is TRBV19 and J usage is TRBJ2-7; 8 nucleotides line up with TRBD1. The length of the CDR3 is 13 residues. Per germline, CDR1 FNHDT and CDR2 SITEND (reference sequence). The DNA read from the CDR3 is TGTGCCAGCAGTACCAGGGGGCGGAAT. Its protein product is CASSTRGRN. The entire CDR3 protein reads CASSTRGRNEQYF.

This clone was seen many times. Mouse gene names apply. The DNA ends 4 residues before the CDR3 does, and the rest of the CDR3 is filled in from the germline J gene. The rearrangement uses TRBV1 and TRBJ2-2, with 9 nucleotides matching TRBD1. The CDR3 extends over 16 amino acids. With V trimmed by 1 base and J by 0 bases, 0 bases remained unmatched. Germline V lookup: CDR1 NSQYPW, CDR2 LRSPGD (reference sequence). The DNA read from the CDR3 is TGCACCTGCAGTGCAGGGGACAGGGCAAACACCGGG. Translated: CTCSAGDRANTG. In full, the CDR3 is CTCSAGDRANTGQLYF.

This clone was found a few times. All gene names here are mouse names. Read coverage stops 4 residues before the CDR3 terminus; the germline J gene supplies the remainder. The chain recombines TRBV13-3 with TRBJ2-7; the match to TRBD1 covers 9 bases. The junction had 5 bases not matched to a gene; V was cut back by 1 base and J by 0 bases. The germline V gene has CDR1 NNHDY and CDR2 SYVADS. The CDR3 covers 16 residues. This CDR3 reads CASSDPQGAGSYEQYF. The sequenced part of the CDR3 DNA is TGTGCCAGCAGTGATCCACAGGGGGCTGGCTCCTAT.

On this clone itself: Gene names denote mouse genes. Read sequence stops 4 residues before the CDR3 end, and the germline J gene provides the missing end. The V and J genes are TRBV13-3 and TRBJ1-2, with D maybe TRBD1 (5 bases). The CDR3 consists of 13 residues. The germline V gene has CDR1 NNHDY and CDR2 SYVADS. Trimming shortened V by 5 bases and J by 2 bases, and 10 bases separated the two germline ends. This CDR3 is CASSPDSNSDYTF. CDR3 bases read: TGTGCCAGCAGCCCCGACAGTAACTCC.

For this clone: Germline and genes here are mouse. The read is 4 residues too short to cover the CDR3 end, so that end is filled in from the germline J gene. The chain combines TRBV13-3 with TRBJ2-4; D is ambiguous. The V gene's germline CDR1 is NNHDY and CDR2 SYVADS. V shed 1 base and J shed 0 bases, with 9 bases lying between them. The CDR3 loop spans 15 amino acids. The CDR3 reads CASSDIGSSQNTLYF. CDR3 bases read: TGTGCCAGCAGTGATATTGGGTCTAGTCAAAAC.

Only a few counts were recorded for this clone. The germline and genes are mouse ones. The sequenced fragment ends 4 residues before the CDR3 boundary, so the rest is inferred from the germline J gene. This chain uses TRBV13-1 with TRBJ2-1; TRBD2 agrees at 10 bases. This CDR3 contains 15 residues. J lost 5 bases, V lost 0 bases, and 2 bases had no gene match. The germline V gene encodes CDR1 NSHNY and CDR2 SYGAGN. The CDR3 here is CASSDALGGDAEQFF. The part of the CDR3 DNA that was read is TGTGCCAGCAGTGATGCACTGGGGGGGGATGCT.

Note on this clone: Mouse names are used for the genes. The covered CDR3 bases are TGCACCTGCAGGCCCTACAGGGGAGGGGCAGAA. Its protein product is CTCRPYRGGAE. The full-length CDR3 reads as CTCRPYRGGAETLYF. This chain connects TRBV1 to TRBJ2-3; 7 nucleotides line up with TRBD1. The read ends 4 residues early relative to the CDR3; the germline J gene fills the gap. CDR1 is NSQYPW, CDR2 LRSPGD, per germline (reference sequence). Trimming cost V 6 bases and J 3 bases; bases outside gene matches: 9. The CDR3 runs 15 residues.